This TCR beta chain appears in the sequencing data of a study of control samples from healthy donors and cancer patients (dated by TCRdb to between 2020 and 2021). The library was made by the immunoSEQ multiplex PCR assay. TCRdb retrieved this table from immuneACCESS and kept in-frame rearrangements only. Not all clones are present; in checked studies, unresolved V genes account for under half, and no reason is known for the remainder. The sample records 100,000 to 150,000 clones, 70% to 90% of which are singletons. 3% to 3.5% of the sample goes to the ten largest clones. As encoded in the germline V gene, CDR1 is SGHRS while CDR2 is YFSETQ. The CDR3, from cysteine to phenylalanine, totals 14 residues. The kept DNA is CDR3 alone, 42 bases in frame from the first base. A distance of 14 bases separates the germline ends of V and J, which lose 4 bases and 9 bases respectively. As for this clone: Which antigen it targets is not known. Within one base of it there is no much larger clone, and no base qualities were kept.

Source material: blood. This clonotype originated in a man in his forties or fifties in good health. This sequence uses TRBV5-1 and TRBJ1-6; too little of a D gene remains to name it. The DNA sequence follows: TGCGCCAGCAGCCCAGGAGAGCGGGGTTCACCCCTCCACTTT. It codes for CASSPGERGSPLHF.